This TCR beta chain was found in a study of CD8 T cells in ankylosing spondylitis. Study-wide findings and caveats: A number of the motif variants had already been described in reactive arthritis synovial fluid and blood. Apparently characteristic of ankylosing spondylitis blood was a TCR beta motif (roughly eight highly homologous variants).

Details on this clonotype: Its specificity is not known.

Using quantitative 5'-RACE with molecular barcodes, the authors made TCR beta libraries. In TCRdb, the 5' RACE reads were re-called with MiXCR into one record per CDR3 protein. The sample lists approximately 100,000 distinct CDR3 sequences, 8% to 10% occurring once. Germline CDR1 and CDR2: GTSNPN and SVGIG (reference sequence). V dropped 8 bases and J dropped 11; count of bases not matched to a gene: 8. This CDR3 region has 11 residues. The sample taken for sequencing was blood, either unsorted or a sorted T cell fraction (not recorded which). This clonotype was obtained from a male donor with ankylosing spondylitis or in good health (not recorded which). The chain uses TRBV30 and TRBJ1-1; 10 nucleotides agree with TRBD1. CDR3 sequence (DNA): TGTGCCGCCCCCGGGACAGGGGCCGCTTTCTTT. Its translation: CAAPGTGAAFF.